The rows below give T cell receptor beta chains drawn from one sample of a study of blood T cells in healthy people across ages. Using its own MiXCR run on the 5' RACE reads, TCRdb lists one record per CDR3 protein. The sample yields 790,000 or so distinct CDR3 sequences, 46% seen once. The sequenced material came from blood. These receptors were collected from a man of 80 years or more in good health. Each CDR3 is given with its conserved first and last residue. A D gene is named only where the DNA matches it firmly. The size field is filled for only some rows; it gives once, few, many or a size class.

d_call,j_call,clone_size,v_call,cdr3_aa,cdr3_nt
.,TRBJ1-2,once,TRBV6-5,CASNGGGFGGYTF,TGTGCCAGCAATGGTGGGGGTTTTGGTGGCTACACCTTC
TRBD2,TRBJ2-7,once,TRBV30,CAWSVAAGLYEQYF,TGTGCCTGGAGTGTAGCAGCGGGGCTCTACGAGCAGTACTTC
TRBD1,TRBJ1-5,.,TRBV6-2/TRBV6-3,CASRWTGRDQPQHF,TGTGCCAGCAGATGGACAGGGAGGGATCAGCCCCAGCATTTT
.,TRBJ2-1,few,TRBV7-3,CASSPEPSSGEQFF,TGTGCCAGCAGCCCCGAGCCTAGTTCCGGTGAGCAGTTCTTC
.,TRBJ2-3,.,TRBV2,CASRAGLATDTQYF,TGTGCCAGCAGAGCAGGCTTGGCCACAGATACGCAGTATTTT
.,TRBJ2-6,many,TRBV27,CASSLEGAGANVLTF,TGTGCCAGCAGTTTAGAGGGGGCTGGGGCCAACGTCCTGACTTTC
.,TRBJ2-4,.,TRBV10-3,CAISEYGTSEKNIQYF,TGTGCCATCAGTGAATACGGGACGTCAGAAAAAAACATTCAGTACTTC
.,TRBJ2-1,few,TRBV18,CASSPSVNNEQFF,TGTGCCAGCTCACCATCCGTAAACAATGAGCAGTTCTTC
TRBD2,TRBJ2-1,few,TRBV11-3,CASSSLAGDLNEQFF,TGTGCCAGCAGCTCCCTAGCGGGTGATCTGAATGAGCAGTTCTTC
.,TRBJ2-5,few,TRBV9,CASSSGVVGETQYF,TGTGCCAGCAGCTCCGGGGTTGTGGGGGAGACCCAGTACTTC
TRBD1,TRBJ2-7,.,TRBV6-6,CASSRQGNLAYEQYF,TGTGCCAGCAGCCGACAGGGCAACCTCGCCTACGAGCAGTACTTC
.,TRBJ1-4,few,TRBV5-8,CASSLVGQPGEKLFF,TGTGCCAGCAGCTTGGTAGGCCAGCCAGGTGAAAAACTGTTTTTT
.,TRBJ2-1,many,TRBV7-2,CASSPRESYNEQFF,TGTGCCAGCAGCCCCAGGGAGTCTTACAATGAGCAGTTCTTC
.,TRBJ1-1,.,TRBV29-1,CSVERREGTEAFF,TGCAGCGTTGAGAGAAGGGAGGGCACTGAAGCTTTCTTT
.,TRBJ2-2,.,TRBV12-3/TRBV12-4,CASGKTRSTGELFF,TGTGCCAGCGGGAAGACTAGATCTACCGGGGAGCTGTTTTTT
.,TRBJ1-1,.,TRBV7-9,CASSLQNVNTEAFF,TGTGCCAGCAGCTTACAGAATGTGAACACTGAAGCTTTCTTT
.,TRBJ1-2,.,TRBV28,CASKGGVYGYTF,TGTGCCAGCAAAGGGGGAGTCTATGGCTACACCTTC
.,TRBJ1-2,.,TRBV28,CATYTGTIYGYTF,TGTGCCACATACACCGGGACGATTTATGGCTACACCTTC
.,TRBJ2-3,.,TRBV7-2,CASSWTISTDTQYF,TGTGCCAGCAGCTGGACTATTAGCACAGATACGCAGTATTTT
.,TRBJ2-3,few,TRBV12-3/TRBV12-4,CASSHPGTWREQYF,TGTGCCAGCAGTCATCCCGGGACCTGGAGGGAGCAGTATTTT
TRBD1,TRBJ1-1,.,TRBV29-1,CSVNPGGMTEAFF,TGCAGCGTTAACCCAGGGGGTATGACTGAAGCTTTCTTT
TRBD1,TRBJ2-7,.,TRBV24-1,CATSRQQGASDEQYF,TGTGCCACCAGTCGGCAACAGGGGGCTAGCGATGAGCAGTACTTC
.,TRBJ2-1,few,TRBV5-1,CASSLGQRLYNEQFF,TGCGCCAGCAGCCTGGGCCAGCGGCTCTACAATGAGCAGTTCTTC
.,TRBJ2-3,.,TRBV6-2/TRBV6-3,CASRPSDSNTQYF,TGTGCCAGCAGGCCCTCGGACTCAAATACGCAGTATTTT
TRBD1,TRBJ1-4,few,TRBV27,CASSPQRGQGAEKLFF,TGTGCCAGCAGTCCACAGCGTGGACAGGGGGCCGAAAAACTGTTTTTT
.,TRBJ2-1,.,TRBV28,CASRLPADNEQFF,TGTGCCAGCCGTTTGCCAGCTGACAATGAGCAGTTCTTC
.,TRBJ2-3,.,TRBV5-1,CASSRPGPGGTDTQYF,TGCGCCAGCAGCCGCCCGGGACCAGGGGGCACAGATACGCAGTATTTT
TRBD2,TRBJ2-3,.,TRBV9,CASSVGRGRGDTQYF,TGTGCCAGCAGCGTAGGGCGGGGGAGAGGAGATACGCAGTATTTT
TRBD1,TRBJ2-1,.,TRBV6-1,CASSEADRGHEQFF,TGTGCCAGCAGTGAAGCGGACAGGGGGCATGAGCAGTTCTTC
TRBD1,TRBJ2-5,.,TRBV7-2,CASSIRPGQQETQYF,TGTGCCAGCAGCATACGACCGGGACAGCAAGAGACCCAGTACTTC
TRBD2,TRBJ2-4,.,TRBV20-1,CSAADPSGGAYIQYF,TGCAGTGCTGCCGACCCTAGCGGGGGGGCCTACATTCAGTACTTC
.,TRBJ2-2,.,TRBV6-2/TRBV6-3,CASSYSIGYTGELFF,TGTGCCAGCAGTTACTCGATTGGGTACACCGGGGAGCTGTTTTTT
.,TRBJ2-3,.,TRBV5-1,CASSLDGNQDTQYF,TGCGCCAGCAGCTTGGATGGTAATCAAGATACGCAGTATTTT
TRBD1,TRBJ2-5,.,TRBV28,CASRAGTGGGETQYF,TGTGCCAGCAGAGCCGGGACAGGGGGTGGAGAGACCCAGTACTTC
.,TRBJ2-3,.,TRBV7-2,CASSLRSGLARSTDTQYF,TGTGCCAGCAGCTTAAGGTCAGGCCTAGCGAGAAGCACAGATACGCAGTATTTT
TRBD1,TRBJ2-7,.,TRBV6-5,CASSYYGVGQGYEQYF,TGTGCCAGCAGTTATTATGGGGTGGGACAGGGCTACGAGCAGTACTTC
.,TRBJ2-1,many,TRBV12-3/TRBV12-4,CASKGAARINNEQFF,TGTGCCAGCAAGGGAGCGGCCAGAATAAACAATGAGCAGTTCTTC
.,TRBJ2-2,few,TRBV15,CATSRDEGLSGNGELFF,TGTGCCACCAGCAGAGATGAGGGCCTGTCAGGGAACGGGGAGCTGTTTTTT
.,TRBJ1-2,.,TRBV7-9,CASSWGREDGYTF,TGTGCCAGCTCCTGGGGGCGGGAGGATGGCTACACCTTC
.,TRBJ2-5,few,TRBV5-6,CASRPGSLQETQYF,TGTGCCAGCAGGCCCGGGAGTCTACAAGAGACCCAGTACTTC
.,TRBJ2-5,.,TRBV20-1,CSAWTSRGNEQYF,TGCAGTGCCTGGACTAGCAGGGGGAATGAGCAGTACTTC
.,TRBJ2-7,.,TRBV27,CASSQPTSGVYEQYF,TGTGCCAGCAGTCAACCAACTTCAGGGGTCTACGAGCAGTACTTC
TRBD2,TRBJ2-1,.,TRBV20-1,CSAHVWGLAYNEQFF,TGCAGTGCCCACGTGTGGGGACTAGCTTACAATGAGCAGTTCTTC
.,TRBJ2-3,.,TRBV12-3/TRBV12-4,CASSDDRLRADMQYF,TGTGCCAGCAGTGACGACAGACTGAGAGCAGATATGCAGTATTTT
TRBD1,TRBJ1-5,.,TRBV7-2,CASSLERGPQGPQHF,TGTGCCAGCAGCTTAGAGAGGGGGCCTCAGGGGCCCCAGCATTTT
TRBD2,TRBJ2-1,.,TRBV4-2,CASSQDVGTSGRVQFF,TGTGCCAGCAGCCAAGATGTGGGGACTAGCGGGAGGGTGCAGTTCTTC
TRBD2,TRBJ2-1,few,TRBV5-1,CASSYPELAGVRNEQFF,TGCGCCAGCAGCTACCCCGAACTAGCGGGAGTAAGGAATGAGCAGTTCTTC
.,TRBJ2-1,.,TRBV6-4,CVSSVSPRTPLGEQFF,TGTGTCAGCAGTGTCTCACCAAGGACTCCCTTAGGGGAGCAGTTCTTC
.,TRBJ2-1,.,TRBV20-1,CSARDSFWVRYNEQFF,TGCAGTGCTAGAGATTCGTTTTGGGTCCGTTACAATGAGCAGTTCTTC
TRBD2,TRBJ2-5,.,TRBV4-1,CASSQAFSGRASNEQYF,TGCGCCAGCAGCCAAGCATTTAGCGGGAGGGCCTCGAATGAGCAGTACTTC
.,TRBJ2-1,few,TRBV7-9,CASPPDGGVAYNEQFF,TGTGCCAGCCCACCCGATGGGGGAGTGGCCTACAATGAGCAGTTCTTC
TRBD2,TRBJ2-7,few,TRBV13,CASSPWTSGRFYEQYF,TGTGCCAGCAGCCCCTGGACTAGCGGGAGGTTCTACGAGCAGTACTTC
.,TRBJ1-4,once,TRBV20-1,CSARFPGFGTNEKLFF,TGCAGTGCTAGATTTCCAGGGTTCGGGACTAATGAAAAACTGTTTTTT